This TCR beta chain stems from a study of cytomegalovirus exposure and HLA in healthy donors. Study information: Counted in an early data release were approximately 85 million unique TCRs from HLA-typed donors.

This clone was seen once. The antigen remains undetermined. Findings and caveats of the study: Sequencing artifact likely explains a cluster of highly shared sequence variants. In a later analysis, specific HLA alleles were associated with more than 15,000 TCR beta sequences at a 0.05 false discovery rate.

In germline, CDR1 is GTSNPN, CDR2 SVGIG (reference sequence). Germline trimming cut 6 bases from V and 13 bases from J; bases unmatched to any gene: 10. The CDR3 has 14 amino acids. The PCR had 60 Vbeta and 13 Jbeta primers. Methods used by the authors: Unique TCR beta chains totaled about 73 million in a later count, with roughly 10 million of them shared. The protocol was immunoSEQ multiplex PCR, while the TCRdb copy is restricted to in-frame clones and leaves out a portion. Clone size and the V and J calls come from that table; the DNA yielded D and trimming. This sample carries about 190,000 clones, roughly four fifths of them seen once, and the ten largest clones take around 2.1%.

The V gene is TRBV30, the J gene TRBJ2-1, with TRBD2 matching 15 bases. This receptor was identified in a woman under 30 in good health and CMV-seropositive. The specimen sequenced was PBMCs. For the CDR3, the DNA is TGTGCCTGCCTAGGACTAGCGGGGGGGCTCCTACAGTTCTTC. Its protein is CACLGLAGGLLQFF.